This T cell receptor beta chain was identified during a study of regulatory T cells in long-lasting Graves disease. Study-level points and caveats: TCR diversity in persistent Graves' patients was below that of newly diagnosed ones.

As to time point: newly diagnosed GD, antithyroid drugs for less than 3 months. TCR sequences were obtained from RNA taken from PBMCs. Germline values: CDR1 MNHNS, CDR2 SASEGT. Trimming stripped 5 bases from V and 1 base from J, with 15 bases between. The CDR3 consists of 16 residues. Only a few counts were recorded for this clonotype. Antigen: not known. The TCR beta library used iRepertoire HTBI primers with Arm-PCR amplification of CDR3. Authors' data handling: Identification of gene segments yielded around 64 TRBV and some 14 TRBJ across samples. TCRdb fed the multiplex PCR reads into MiXCR, producing one record per CDR3 protein. The V and J calls were not made by the authors but by TCRdb's processing. The sample shows about 400,000 distinct CDR3 sequences, roughly a sixth of them seen only once.

The rearrangement uses TRBV6-1 and TRBJ1-5; D possibly corresponds to TRBD1 (5 bases). This specimen was peripheral blood mononuclear cells (PBMCs), taken at new diagnosis, from a patient treated with antithyroid drugs. The TCR originated in a female donor with Graves disease. The DNA for the CDR3 is TGTGCCAGCAGTCCCCGGGGCCTATGGAGCAATCAGCCCCAGCATTTT. Protein sequence: CASSPRGLWSNQPQHF.